Listed below are T cell receptor beta chains from one sample, sequenced in a study of blood T cell repertoires in COVID-19. TCRdb's table, derived via immunoSEQ multiplex PCR, lists solely in-frame clones and lacks some. The table records about 87,000 clones, approximately 71% of them present only once. Material: peripheral blood. The receptors derive from a woman in her 50s with acute or convalescent COVID-19. CDR3s include the opening cysteine and the closing phenylalanine or tryptophan. A D gene is named only where the DNA matches it firmly. A row's size may be missing; if present it is once, few, many or a size class.

CDR3 protein: CASSPPQGSTEAFF
CDR3 DNA: TGTGCCAGCTCACCCCCCCAGGGGAGCACTGAAGCTTTCTTT
J gene: TRBJ1-1
clone size: .
V gene: TRBV18
CDR3 length: 14
D gene: .

CDR3 protein: CASRNSGQGYEQYF
CDR3 DNA: TGTGCCAGCAGGAACTCGGGACAGGGCTACGAGCAGTACTTC
J gene: TRBJ2-7
clone size: .
V gene: TRBV28
CDR3 length: 14
D gene: TRBD1

CDR3 protein: CASSQDGATYEQYF
CDR3 DNA: TGTGCCAGCAGCCAAGATGGGGCTACCTACGAGCAGTACTTC
J gene: TRBJ2-7
clone size: .
V gene: TRBV14
CDR3 length: 14
D gene: .

CDR3 protein: CASSLGQGEDEQYF
CDR3 DNA: TGCGCCAGCAGCCTGGGACAGGGGGAGGACGAGCAGTACTTC
J gene: TRBJ2-7
clone size: once
V gene: TRBV5-1
CDR3 length: 14
D gene: TRBD1

CDR3 protein: CASSWRQGGTEAFF
CDR3 DNA: TGCGCCAGCAGCTGGAGACAGGGGGGCACTGAAGCTTTCTTT
J gene: TRBJ1-1
clone size: .
V gene: TRBV5-1
CDR3 length: 14
D gene: TRBD1

CDR3 protein: CASSPTQGKQFF
CDR3 DNA: TGTGCCAGCTCACCAACGCAGGGTAAGCAGTTCTTC
J gene: TRBJ2-1
clone size: .
V gene: TRBV18
CDR3 length: 12
D gene: .

CDR3 protein: CASRNRGNYGYTF
CDR3 DNA: TGTGCCAGCAGAAACAGGGGGAACTATGGCTACACCTTC
J gene: TRBJ1-2
clone size: .
V gene: TRBV28
CDR3 length: 13
D gene: TRBD1

CDR3 protein: CASSRGGLSYNSPLHF
CDR3 DNA: TGTGCCAGCAGCCGGGGGGGACTCTCCTATAATTCACCCCTCCACTTT
J gene: TRBJ1-6
clone size: .
V gene: TRBV3-1/TRBV3-2
CDR3 length: 16
D gene: .

CDR3 protein: CASSYSGTGLQYF
CDR3 DNA: TGTGCCAGCAGTTACTCGGGGACAGGTTTGCAGTACTTC
J gene: TRBJ2-7
clone size: .
V gene: TRBV6-2/TRBV6-3
CDR3 length: 13
D gene: TRBD1

CDR3 protein: CASSLDSGTNTEAFF
CDR3 DNA: TGTGCCAGCAGCTTAGACTCGGGAACGAACACTGAAGCTTTCTTT
J gene: TRBJ1-1
clone size: .
V gene: TRBV7-2
CDR3 length: 15
D gene: .

CDR3 protein: CASTRISPGGAQNEKLFF
CDR3 DNA: TGCGCCAGCACCAGGATCTCACCAGGGGGCGCACAGAATGAAAAACTGTTTTTT
J gene: TRBJ1-4
clone size: .
V gene: TRBV5-1
CDR3 length: 18
D gene: TRBD1